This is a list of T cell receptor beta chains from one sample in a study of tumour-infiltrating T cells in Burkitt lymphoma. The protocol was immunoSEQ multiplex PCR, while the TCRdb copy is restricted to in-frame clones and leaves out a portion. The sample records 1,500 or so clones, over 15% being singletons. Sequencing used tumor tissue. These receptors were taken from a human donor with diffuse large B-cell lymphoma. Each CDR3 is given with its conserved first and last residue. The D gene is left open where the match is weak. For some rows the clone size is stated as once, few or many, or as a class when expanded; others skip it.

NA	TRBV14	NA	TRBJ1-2	CASSPRPRGHLNYGYTF	TGTGCCAGCAGCCCACGACCTCGGGGACATCTTAACTATGGCTACACCTTC
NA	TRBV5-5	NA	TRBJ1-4	CASSFSGESTNEKLFF	TGTGCCAGCAGCTTCTCGGGGGAGTCAACTAATGAAAAACTGTTTTTT
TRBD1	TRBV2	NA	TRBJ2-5	CASSPDRGFQETQYF	TGTGCCAGCAGTCCGGACAGGGGGTTCCAAGAGACCCAGTACTTC
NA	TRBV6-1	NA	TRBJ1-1	CASVGRERNTEAFF	TGTGCCAGCGTGGGACGGGAGAGGAACACTGAAGCTTTCTTT
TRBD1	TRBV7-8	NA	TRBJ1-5	CASSQGTGLQPQHF	TGTGCCAGCAGCCAGGGGACAGGGCTCCAGCCCCAGCATTTT
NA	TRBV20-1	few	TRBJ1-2	CSGGRGYGYTF	TGCAGTGGGGGGCGCGGCTATGGCTACACCTTC
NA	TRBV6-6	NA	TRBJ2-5	CASSPQETQYF	TGTGCCAGCAGCCCCCAAGAGACCCAGTACTTC
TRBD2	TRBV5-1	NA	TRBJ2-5	CASSETGTSGAETQYF	TGCGCCAGCAGCGAAACCGGGACTAGCGGGGCAGAGACCCAGTACTTC
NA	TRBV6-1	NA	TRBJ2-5	CASSRELETQYF	TGTGCCAGCAGTAGGGAGTTGGAGACCCAGTACTTC
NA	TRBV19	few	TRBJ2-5	CASSIGQHSETQYF	TGTGCCAGTAGTATAGGACAGCATTCAGAGACCCAGTACTTC
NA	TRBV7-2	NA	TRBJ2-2	CASSLAGWGTGELFF	TGTGCCAGCAGCTTAGCAGGGTGGGGCACCGGGGAGCTGTTTTTT
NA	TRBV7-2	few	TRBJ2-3	CASSFGLGDTQYF	TGTGCCAGCAGCTTCGGGCTAGGCGATACGCAGTATTTT
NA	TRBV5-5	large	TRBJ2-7	CASSLLLAGANYEQYF	TGTGCCAGCAGCTTGCTTCTGGCGGGGGCCAACTACGAGCAGTACTTC
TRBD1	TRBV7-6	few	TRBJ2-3	CASSLEPPGGTDTQYF	TGTGCCAGCAGCTTAGAACCACCAGGGGGTACAGATACGCAGTATTTT
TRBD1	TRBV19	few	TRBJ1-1	CASNQGGDTEAFF	TGTGCCTCCAACCAAGGGGGCGACACTGAAGCTTTCTTT
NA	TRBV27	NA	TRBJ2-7	CASKPEGTVAYEQYF	TGTGCCAGCAAACCCGAGGGGACTGTCGCCTACGAGCAGTACTTC
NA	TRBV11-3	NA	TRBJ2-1	CASSLGGELYNEQFF	TGTGCCAGCAGCTTAGGCGGGGAGTTATACAATGAGCAGTTCTTC
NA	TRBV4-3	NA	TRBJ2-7	CASSHDTHSYEQYF	TGCGCCAGCAGCCATGACACTCACTCCTACGAGCAGTACTTC
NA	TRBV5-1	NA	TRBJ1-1	CASSLGVNTEAFF	TGCGCCAGCAGCTTGGGGGTGAACACTGAAGCTTTCTTT